This paragraph reports one TCR beta chain. Each patient's relapse followed autologous stem cell transplantation, and brentuximab vedotin exposure varied. The germline gives CDR1 MNHNY, CDR2 SVGAGI (reference sequence). Trimming removed 6 bases at V and 0 bases at J, with 15 bases between. The CDR3 loop spans 15 amino acids. The sample comes from a study of PD-1 blockade in classical Hodgkin lymphoma. Here immunoSEQ multiplex PCR was the method, and the copy in TCRdb shows in-frame clones only, minus some. The sample contains about 40,000 clones, around 80% of which appear only once. V gene TRBV6-6 combines with J gene TRBJ2-7; tentative D call: TRBD1 (6 bases). The source material was peripheral blood mononuclear cells (PBMCs), sampled at baseline. This receptor was taken from a human donor with classical Hodgkin lymphoma. The CDR3 DNA sequence: TGTGCCAGCAGCCGGGACATCGCTGTCTCCTACGAGCAGTACTTC. This encodes CASSRDIAVSYEQYF.